This is a list of T cell receptor beta chains from one sample in a study of control samples from healthy donors and cancer patients. Sequenced by immunoSEQ multiplex PCR; TCRdb stores in-frame clones only, minus some. The sample has over 60,000 clones, around 90% seen once. The sequencing sample was made of PBMCs. These receptors originate from an older woman with head and neck cancer. The CDR3 runs from the conserved cysteine through the conserved F or W. Fields, in order: V gene, clone size, D gene, J gene, CDR3 length, CDR3 protein, CDR3 DNA. The D gene is left open where the match is weak. Some rows have no size entry. The others give once, few or many, or a class for an expanded clone.

TRBV10-3	NA	TRBD2	TRBJ2-2	16	CATRGTSGRSLRELFF	TGTGCCACCCGCGGGACTAGCGGGAGGTCGTTAAGGGAGCTGTTTTTT
TRBV14	NA	TRBD2	TRBJ2-1	16	CASSQLWSGRAYEQFF	TGTGCCAGCAGCCAACTTTGGTCGGGGAGGGCGTATGAGCAGTTCTTC
TRBV27	NA	TRBD1	TRBJ1-5	16	CASSSETGAGNQPQHF	TGTGCCAGCAGTTCCGAAACAGGGGCAGGCAATCAGCCCCAGCATTTT
TRBV6-5	NA	NA	TRBJ2-1	14	CASRGRLTSNEQFF	TGTGCCAGCAGGGGAAGACTAACCTCCAATGAGCAGTTCTTC
TRBV10-3	NA	NA	TRBJ2-1	15	CAISDPDQGGNEQFF	TGTGCCATCAGTGATCCGGACCAGGGGGGCAATGAGCAGTTCTTC
TRBV18	NA	NA	TRBJ1-6	14	CASSSAGANSPLHF	TGTGCCAGCTCATCGGCCGGAGCAAATTCACCCCTCCACTTT
TRBV11-3	once	NA	TRBJ2-2	16	CASSLGDGVGAGELFF	TGTGCCAGCAGCTTAGGTGATGGGGTTGGTGCCGGGGAGCTGTTTTTT
TRBV7-2	NA	NA	TRBJ2-3	15	CASTRRQESTDTQYF	TGTGCCAGCACCCGTAGACAGGAGAGCACAGATACGCAGTATTTT
TRBV19	NA	TRBD1	TRBJ2-2	15	CASSMGDRGAGELFF	TGTGCCAGTAGTATGGGGGACAGGGGGGCTGGGGAGCTGTTTTTT
TRBV29-1	NA	NA	TRBJ2-1	13	CSVEVGGNNEQFF	TGCAGCGTTGAAGTTGGGGGGAACAATGAGCAGTTCTTC
TRBV5-1	NA	NA	TRBJ1-6	14	CASSLTVENSPLHF	TGCGCCAGCAGCTTGACAGTGGAAAATTCACCCCTCCACTTT
TRBV6-6	NA	NA	TRBJ2-4	14	CASSYSTGSGSQYF	TGTGCCAGCAGTTACTCGACCGGGAGCGGTTCTCAGTACTTC
TRBV11-1	NA	NA	TRBJ2-1	13	CASSCDGCNEQFF	TGTGCCAGCAGCTGCGACGGTTGTAATGAGCAGTTCTTC
TRBV10-2	NA	TRBD2	TRBJ2-5	14	CASSVSSGQETQYF	TGCGCCAGCAGTGTATCTAGCGGCCAAGAGACCCAGTACTTC
TRBV6-5	NA	NA	TRBJ2-7	13	CASSLDIFYEQYF	TGTGCCAGCAGTTTGGACATCTTCTACGAGCAGTACTTC
TRBV19	NA	NA	TRBJ2-7	13	CATAPGRSHEQYF	TGTGCCACTGCGCCGGGGCGCAGCCACGAGCAGTACTTC
TRBV28	NA	TRBD2	TRBJ2-3	17	CASSVAALAGGADTQYF	TGTGCCAGCAGTGTAGCCGCCTTAGCGGGAGGGGCAGATACGCAGTATTTT
TRBV5-6	NA	NA	TRBJ2-7	15	CASSYLALNSYEQYF	TGTGCCAGCAGCTATCTAGCGTTAAACTCCTACGAGCAGTACTTC
TRBV7-9	NA	NA	TRBJ1-1	15	CASSLEGMGNTEAFF	TGTGCCAGCAGCTTAGAGGGCATGGGGAACACTGAAGCTTTCTTT
TRBV9	NA	NA	TRBJ2-3	15	CASSVDPGLDGTQYF	TGTGCCAGCAGCGTAGACCCAGGTCTTGACGGTACGCAGTATTTT
TRBV10-3	NA	NA	TRBJ2-5	13	CAISEYREETQYF	TGTGCCATCAGTGAGTACAGGGAAGAGACCCAGTACTTC
TRBV3-1/TRBV3-2	NA	NA	TRBJ1-2	15	CASSPGAPFNYGYTF	TGTGCCAGCAGCCCCGGGGCACCATTTAACTATGGCTACACCTTC
TRBV29-1	NA	TRBD1	TRBJ2-1	15	CSVEGDRDRDNEQFF	TGCAGCGTTGAGGGAGACCGGGACAGGGACAATGAGCAGTTCTTC
TRBV11-1	few	TRBD1	TRBJ1-6	15	CASSFGTARNSPLHF	TGTGCCAGCAGCTTCGGGACAGCCAGGAATTCACCCCTCCACTTT
TRBV4-1	NA	NA	TRBJ2-1	15	CASSQGYRSYNEQFF	TGCGCCAGCAGCCAAGGTTACCGTTCCTACAATGAGCAGTTCTTC
TRBV7-8	NA	TRBD1	TRBJ2-2	16	CASSAGRGQLTGELFF	TGTGCCAGCAGCGCGGGCAGGGGACAGCTCACCGGGGAGCTGTTTTTT
TRBV5-4	NA	NA	TRBJ1-2	12	CASRAGAYGYTF	TGTGCCAGCAGAGCAGGGGCGTATGGCTACACCTTC
TRBV28	NA	TRBD1	TRBJ1-6	15	CASSRQGYGNSPLHF	TGTGCCAGCAGTAGACAGGGTTATGGTAATTCACCCCTCCACTTT
TRBV6-5	NA	NA	TRBJ2-7	11	CASSSAAGQYF	TGTGCCAGCAGTTCGGCAGCGGGTCAGTACTTC
TRBV7-9	NA	NA	TRBJ2-1	15	CASSTPPRFGNEQFF	TGTGCCAGCAGCACTCCCCCCCGATTTGGCAATGAGCAGTTCTTC
TRBV4-2	NA	TRBD2	TRBJ2-1	14	CASSQGLAGDEQFF	TGTGCCAGCAGCCAAGGTCTAGCGGGAGATGAGCAGTTCTTC
TRBV21-1	NA	NA	TRBJ1-2	16	CASSKECSRSRPGYTF	TGTGCCAGCAGCAAAGAATGCTCTAGAAGTCGACCCGGCTACACCTTC
TRBV19	NA	TRBD2	TRBJ2-2	17	CASSTSAGTSGTGELFF	TGTGCCAGTAGTACCTCCGCCGGGACTAGCGGCACCGGGGAGCTGTTTTTT
TRBV15	NA	TRBD1	TRBJ2-6	16	CATSRDIRGRANVLTF	TGTGCCACCAGCAGAGATATCAGGGGGAGGGCCAACGTCCTGACTTTC
TRBV6-5	NA	TRBD1	TRBJ1-2	16	CASSYAPRDRAYGYTF	TGTGCCAGCAGTTATGCTCCCCGGGACAGGGCCTATGGCTACACCTTC
TRBV2	NA	NA	TRBJ2-7	12	CASKAESYEQYF	TGTGCCAGCAAGGCCGAGTCCTACGAGCAGTACTTC
TRBV5-6	NA	NA	TRBJ2-6	13	CASSLGTGDVLTF	TGTGCCAGCAGCTTAGGTACGGGCGACGTCCTGACTTTC
TRBV12-5	NA	TRBD1	TRBJ2-2	21	CASGLGQRTGENIVHTGELFF	TGTGCTAGTGGTTTGGGGCAGAGGACAGGGGAAAATATCGTTCACACCGGGGAGCTGTTTTTT
TRBV30	NA	NA	TRBJ1-1	12	CAWQQGNTEAFF	TGTGCCTGGCAACAGGGGAACACTGAAGCTTTCTTT
TRBV6-5	NA	TRBD1	TRBJ1-5	14	CASRQTGGNQPQHF	TGTGCCAGCAGGCAAACAGGGGGCAATCAGCCCCAGCATTTT
TRBV29-1	NA	NA	TRBJ2-5	12	CSVVQGGETQYF	TGCAGCGTTGTTCAAGGAGGAGAGACCCAGTACTTC
TRBV4-3	NA	NA	TRBJ2-1	15	CASSPGKRTFNEQFF	TGCGCCAGCAGCCCCGGGAAGCGAACCTTCAATGAGCAGTTCTTC
TRBV5-1	NA	TRBD1	TRBJ1-4	16	CASSRTGMVTNEKLFF	TGCGCCAGCAGCAGGACAGGGATGGTAACTAATGAAAAACTGTTTTTT
TRBV12-5	NA	NA	TRBJ1-5	15	CASGLGIGTYQPQHF	TGTGCTAGTGGTTTGGGAATAGGGACTTATCAGCCCCAGCATTTT
TRBV7-9	NA	NA	TRBJ2-5	14	CASSFFEVQETQYF	TGTGCCAGCAGCTTTTTCGAGGTCCAAGAGACCCAGTACTTC
TRBV6-4	NA	TRBD1	TRBJ1-1	13	CASQRDRAAEAFF	TGTGCCAGCCAAAGGGACAGGGCCGCTGAAGCTTTCTTT
TRBV30	NA	NA	TRBJ2-1	12	CAWSRLVNEQFF	TGTGCCTGGAGCCGGTTGGTGAATGAGCAGTTCTTC
TRBV30	NA	TRBD1	TRBJ1-5	14	CAWSVGQMNQPQHF	TGTGCCTGGAGTGTGGGACAGATGAATCAGCCCCAGCATTTT
TRBV19	NA	NA	TRBJ2-7	16	CASSIWGRHSQYEQYF	TGTGCCAGTAGTATTTGGGGCCGGCATTCTCAGTACGAGCAGTACTTC
TRBV5-1	NA	NA	TRBJ2-5	15	CASSPASAIQETQYF	TGCGCCAGCAGCCCAGCTTCGGCCATACAAGAGACCCAGTACTTC
TRBV3-1/TRBV3-2	NA	NA	TRBJ2-5	17	CASSQELGRWARETQYF	TGTGCCAGCAGCCAAGAGTTAGGGCGATGGGCAAGGGAGACCCAGTACTTC
TRBV4-3	NA	NA	TRBJ2-1	17	CASSQEGGGSTYNEQFF	TGCGCCAGCAGCCAAGAGGGGGGGGGCAGTACCTACAATGAGCAGTTCTTC
TRBV13	NA	TRBD2	TRBJ2-3	17	CASSSPLGLAVTDTQYF	TGTGCCAGCAGCTCCCCTCTTGGGCTAGCGGTCACAGATACGCAGTATTTT
TRBV5-4	NA	NA	TRBJ2-7	15	CASSPGGQAAYEQYF	TGTGCCAGCAGCCCCGGTGGCCAGGCCGCCTACGAGCAGTACTTC
TRBV7-2	NA	NA	TRBJ1-6	12	CASSFLRSPLHF	TGTGCCAGCAGCTTCCTCCGATCACCCCTCCACTTT
TRBV18	NA	NA	TRBJ1-4	13	CASSLTTNEKLFF	TGTGCCAGCTCACTTACAACTAATGAAAAACTGTTTTTT
TRBV7-2	NA	NA	TRBJ2-4	14	CASSSTHGATGQYF	TGTGCCAGCAGCTCCACACATGGTGCTACGGGACAGTACTTC
TRBV15	NA	NA	TRBJ2-1	15	CATSSLQRQYNEQFF	TGTGCCACCAGCAGTTTGCAGCGCCAGTACAATGAGCAGTTCTTC
TRBV10-3	NA	NA	TRBJ1-4	15	CAISEYGSTNEKLFF	TGTGCCATCAGTGAGTACGGATCAACTAATGAAAAACTGTTTTTT